The 27 T cell receptor beta chains below were found in one sample sequenced in a study of blood T cell repertoires in COVID-19 (dated by TCRdb to about 2020). The library was generated by the immunoSEQ multiplex PCR assay. This is the immuneACCESS table as TCRdb keeps it, with only in-frame sequences that have V and J called. A part of the clones is gone; compared with another copy, unresolved V genes explain less than half, and the rest is unexplained. The sample table records roughly 280,000 clones; more than 85% of these occur just once. The ten largest clones represent about 3% of the sample. The sample consisted of PBMCs or T cells enriched from blood (not recorded which). These receptors all come from a man in his forties who had been exposed to COVID-19.

This clone was picked up one time. The rearrangement joins TRBV5-1 to TRBJ1-2, with D unresolved. The germline CDR1 and CDR2 sequences are SGHRS and YFSETQ. V gave up 0 bases and J gave up 4 bases, with 19 bases separating them. This CDR3 contains 17 residues. DNA of the CDR3: TGCGCCAGCAGCTTGGCGGCGGGAAGACTGAACGCCTATGGCTACACCTTC. Encoded protein: CASSLAAGRLNAYGYTF.

This rearrangement joins TRBV28 to TRBJ2-7, with 14 nucleotides matching TRBD2. The CDR3 length is 19 residues. Germline loops: CDR1 MDHEN, CDR2 SYDVKM. The ends lost 8 bases at V and 2 bases at J; junction bases unmatched: 17. CDR3 in amino acids: CASVRVPGTSGRGAYEQYF. CDR3 nucleotides: TGTGCCAGCGTCAGGGTCCCCGGGACTAGCGGGAGAGGAGCCTACGAGCAGTACTTC.

J is TRBJ2-1 and V is TRBV7-3; possible D gene TRBD1, 5 bases. Germline CDR1 reads SGHTA; CDR2 reads FQGTGA. The V and J ends lost 5 bases and 7 bases respectively, with 15 bases between them. There are 14 residues in the CDR3. Written as DNA, the CDR3 is TGTGCCAGCAGCCCCAACCCGACAGTGAATGAGCAGTTCTTC. This translates into CASSPNPTVNEQFF.

The chain employs TRBV5-1 and TRBJ2-1, with 9 bases that match TRBD1. J lost 6 bases, V lost 4 bases, and 5 bases had no gene match. Germline CDR1 SGHRS, CDR2 YFSETQ. This CDR3 spans 14 amino acids. The CDR3 coding sequence is TGCGCCAGCAGCACGGGACAGGGACCCAATGAGCAGTTCTTC. It translates to CASSTGQGPNEQFF.

The chain couples TRBV6-1 to TRBJ2-4, with 9 bases matching TRBD2. CDR1 MNHNS and CDR2 SASEGT come from the germline V gene. J was trimmed by 9 bases and V by 2 bases; bases with no gene match: 14. The CDR3 has 17 residues. The CDR3, as DNA: TGTGCCAGCAGTGAAATCTTTTCTTCTAGCGGGAATGTCATTCAGTACTTC. It translates to CASSEIFSSSGNVIQYF.

This clone was observed once. The CDR3 protein is CASSYSKAGYNEQFF. DNA of the CDR3: TGTGCCAGCAGTTACTCGAAAGCAGGCTACAATGAGCAGTTCTTC. The chain combines TRBV6-5 with TRBJ2-1; D ambiguous. There are 15 residues in the CDR3. Deletions cut 0 bases from V and 3 bases from J, with 9 bases between. Germline lookup yields CDR1 MNHEY and CDR2 SVGAGI.

The chain recombines TRBV19 with TRBJ2-7, with TRBD2 identical over 7 bases. The CDR3 consists of 14 residues. The V gene end was trimmed by 4 bases and the J gene end by 2 bases; junction bases not matched to a gene: 5. CDR1 is LNHDA, CDR2 SQIVND, per germline (reference sequence). CDR3 region: CASSTTSIPYEQYF. The CDR3 region has the DNA TGTGCCAGTAGTACGACTAGCATTCCCTACGAGCAGTACTTC.

The chain recombines TRBV30 with TRBJ1-4, with TRBD1 as a possible D gene (6 bases). The CDR3 covers 14 residues. Germline lookup yields CDR1 GTSNPN and CDR2 SVGIG (reference sequence). The ends were cut back, 4 bases at V and 4 bases at J, with 13 bases in the middle. In nucleotides, the CDR3 is TGTGCCTGGACCTCAGGGGCAAGTAATGAAAAACTGTTTTTT. This codes for CAWTSGASNEKLFF.

The chain has TRBV6-6 and TRBJ2-5; 7 bases fit TRBD1. This CDR3 has 15 residues. V lost 2 bases, J lost 2 bases, and 5 bases stayed unmatched. Germline CDR1 MNHNY, CDR2 SVGAGI (reference sequence). The CDR3 loop reads CASSYGLGQQETQYF. In DNA, the CDR3 is TGTGCCAGCAGTTACGGCCTGGGACAGCAAGAGACCCAGTACTTC.

This clone was recorded only once. This CDR3 is also generated by other DNA sequences in the sample. This chain connects TRBV5-4 to TRBJ2-7, with D possibly matching TRBD1 (6 bases). The V gene lost 0 bases and the J gene lost 2 bases, with 9 bases spanning the gap. The germline CDR1 and CDR2 sequences are SGHNT and YYREEE (reference sequence). CDR3 length: 14 residues. As DNA, the CDR3 is TGTGCCAGCAGCTTGGAACAGGGAGCCTACGAGCAGTACTTC. Residues: CASSLEQGAYEQYF.

V usage is TRBV29-1 and J usage is TRBJ2-3, with TRBD2 matching over 8 bases. V lost 4 bases, J lost 4 bases, and 7 bases stayed unmatched. Germline assignment: CDR1 SQVTM and CDR2 ANQGSEA. This CDR3 has 14 amino acids. Here the CDR3 DNA reads TGCAGCGTTGTTATCGGGAGGGCCCCAGATACGCAGTATTTT. Translation: CSVVIGRAPDTQYF.

The chain recombines TRBV28 with TRBJ2-3, with 8 bases identical to TRBD2. From germline, CDR1 is MDHEN and CDR2 SYDVKM. V shed 2 bases and J 0 bases; nucleotides not matched to a gene: 7. This CDR3 contains 17 residues. CDR3 protein: CASSLSPTSGSTDTQYF. The CDR3 nucleotides read TGTGCCAGCAGTTTAAGTCCCACTAGCGGCAGCACAGATACGCAGTATTTT.

The chain employs TRBV11-2 and TRBJ2-7, with D hard to call. CDR3 length equals 15 residues. Trimming shortened V by 0 bases and J by 0 bases, and 9 bases separated the two germline ends. Germline CDR1 is SGHAT and CDR2 is FQNNGV. DNA of the CDR3: TGTGCCAGCAGCTTAGATCTCAGGCGCTCCTACGAGCAGTACTTC. Its protein is CASSLDLRRSYEQYF. The full variable domain, in which reference TRBV11-2 and TRBJ2-7 provide the parts outside the CDR3, is EAGVAQSPRYKIIEKRQSVAFWCNPISGHATLYWYQQILGQGPKLLIQFQNNGVVDDSQLPKDRFSAERLKGVDSTLKIQPAKLEDSAVYLCASSLDLRRSYEQYFGPGTRLTVT.

The chain is built from TRBV6-5 and TRBJ1-2; D not resolved. Trimming cost V 0 bases and J 8 bases, with 13 bases left between them. The V gene's germline CDR1 is MNHEY and CDR2 SVGAGI. The CDR3 runs to 14 residues. CDR3 sequence: CASSYSTGSGGYTF. The DNA of the CDR3 is TGTGCCAGCAGTTACTCGACGGGGTCTGGGGGCTACACCTTC.

The chain carries TRBV28 and TRBJ1-2; 7 bases fit TRBD1. Germline V gives CDR1 MDHEN, CDR2 SYDVKM. J gave up 4 bases and V 5 bases, and 4 bases lay outside the gene matches. CDR3 length: 13 residues. The CDR3 DNA reads as TGTGCCAGCAGTCCCGGGACAGTCTATGGCTACACCTTC. Residues: CASSPGTVYGYTF.

The chain couples TRBV6-1 to TRBJ2-7; 7 positions agree with TRBD2. CDR1 and CDR2 from the germline V gene are MNHNS and SASEGT. The junction had 4 bases not matched to a gene; V was cut back by 0 bases and J by 2 bases. This CDR3 region has 15 residues. The CDR3 region has the DNA TGTGCCAGCAGTGAAGCGCGCGGGGGTACCTACGAGCAGTACTTC. The encoded protein is CASSEARGGTYEQYF.

The chain is built from TRBV30 and TRBJ1-1; D call uncertain. V lost 5 bases to trimming and J lost 3 bases, with 13 bases between them. The CDR3 consists of 13 residues. CDR1 is GTSNPN and CDR2 is SVGIG in the germline V gene (reference sequence). CDR3 coding DNA: TGTGCCTGGTCCCCAGGCTGGTACACTGAAGCTTTCTTT. This translates into CAWSPGWYTEAFF.

The CDR3 here is CASSQNPGGSYNEQFF. The CDR3, as DNA: TGTGCCAGCAGCCAAAATCCCGGAGGCTCCTACAATGAGCAGTTCTTC. J is TRBJ2-1 and V is TRBV3-1 (or the pseudogene TRBV3-2); a weak D match, TRBD2 (5 bases). Germline V lookup: CDR1 LGHDT, CDR2 YNNKEL (reference sequence). The CDR3 runs to 16 residues. V was shortened by 2 bases and J by 0 bases, with 11 bases between the two germline ends.

The V and J genes are TRBV24-1 and TRBJ2-3, with a possible D match to TRBD2 (6 bases). Deletions cut 5 bases from V and 2 bases from J, with 19 bases between. The germline V gene encodes CDR1 KGHDR and CDR2 SFDVKD. The CDR3 contains 17 residues. The CDR3 here is CATSAMGIGGATDTQYF. The CDR3 DNA is TGTGCCACCAGTGCCATGGGGATCGGGGGAGCCACAGATACGCAGTATTTT.

The gene calls are TRBV5-6 and TRBJ2-1; D unclear. V was trimmed by 0 bases and J by 0 bases, leaving 10 bases between them. Looked up from germline, CDR1 is SGHDT and CDR2 is YYEEEE. This CDR3 has 16 amino acids. CDR3 loop: CASSLGLRSSYNEQFF. DNA for the CDR3: TGTGCCAGCAGCTTGGGTTTGCGGAGCTCCTACAATGAGCAGTTCTTC.

The chain is built from TRBV19 and TRBJ2-1, with unresolved D. This CDR3 is built from 12 residues. Germline V gene data show CDR1 as LNHDA and CDR2 as SQIVND (reference sequence). V gave up 7 bases and J gave up 6 bases, with 10 bases separating them. The CDR3 protein is CASTPDFNEQFF. DNA for the CDR3: TGTGCCAGTACCCCAGACTTCAATGAGCAGTTCTTC.

The CDR3 sequence is CASSGLAHEQYF. CDR3 DNA: TGTGCCAGCAGCGGACTAGCCCACGAGCAGTACTTC. The V call is TRBV2, the J call TRBJ2-7, with TRBD2 matching over 8 bases. With 6 bases clipped from V and 5 bases from J, the junction kept 3 bases outside the gene matches. The CDR3 totals 12 residues. Germline V gives CDR1 SNHLY, CDR2 FYNNEI.

This chain uses TRBV6-1 with TRBJ1-4; perhaps TRBD1 as D (5 bases). The V gene lost 3 bases and the J gene lost 1 base, with 9 bases spanning the gap. The length of the CDR3 is 15 residues. Germline values: CDR1 MNHNS, CDR2 SASEGT. CDR3 in DNA: TGTGCCAGCAGTGACCGGACAAAAACTAATGAAAAACTGTTTTTT. Protein product: CASSDRTKTNEKLFF.

This clone was observed a single time. This chain joins TRBV28 and TRBJ1-2; D remains ambiguous. The V and J ends lost 5 bases and 4 bases respectively, with 11 bases between them. This CDR3 region has 13 residues. Germline CDR1 and CDR2: MDHEN and SYDVKM. DNA for the CDR3: TGTGCCAGCAGTATACCTGGCTTCTATGGCTACACCTTC. Translating it yields CASSIPGFYGYTF.

This clone was counted a few times. The J gene is TRBJ2-7, the V gene TRBV7-2; the D gene is possibly TRBD2 (6 bases). CDR1 and CDR2 (germline): SGHTA, FQGNSA. There are 15 residues in the CDR3. V gave up 4 bases and J gave up 7 bases, with 20 bases separating them. CDR3 DNA sequence: TGTGCCAGCAGCTACCCTAGCGATAGAGGGGTTGAGCAGTACTTC. Translating gives CASSYPSDRGVEQYF.

The chain recombines TRBV3-1 (or the pseudogene TRBV3-2) with TRBJ1-5; maybe TRBD1 (5 bases). CDR1 is LGHDT, CDR2 YNNKEL, per germline (reference sequence). This CDR3 comprises 14 residues. The V gene lost 5 bases and the J gene lost 4 bases, with 12 bases spanning the gap. This CDR3 is CASSYDSRNQPQHF. The CDR3 DNA follows: TGTGCCAGCAGCTACGACAGCCGAAATCAGCCCCAGCATTTT.

V usage is TRBV12-5 and J usage is TRBJ2-7; 7 positions agree with TRBD1. This CDR3 is 16 amino acids long. In germline, CDR1 is LGHNT, CDR2 FRNRAP. V shed 0 bases and J 5 bases; nucleotides not matched to a gene: 10. In nucleotides, the CDR3 is TGTGCTAGTGGTTTGGTACTCCGAGACAGGGCCCACGAGCAGTACTTC. Translating it yields CASGLVLRDRAHEQYF.